This T cell receptor (beta chain) is from a study of persistence of HIV-infected CD4 T cells. Sequencing used immunoSEQ version 4 in survey mode. Profiling relied on immunoSEQ multiplex PCR, and the TCRdb table lists in-frame clones only, not all of them. This table holds tens of thousands of clones, just under 75% found once. Overlapping HIV-1 Gag 15-mer peptides at approximately 1 ug per peptide per mL were used. CD40L-negative CD69-negative CD45RO-high memory CD4+ T cells were sorted as populations depleted of antigen-responding cells. The CDR3 has 10 residues. CDR1 and CDR2 (germline): LNHDA, SQIVND (reference sequence). V lost 8 bases, J lost 5 bases, and 5 bases lay in between. Note on this clone: Its antigen is undetermined.

Study results and caveats: Antigen-responding cells were enriched for degenerate expanded CDR3beta sequences. Within sorted populations, more oligoclonal TCRs accompanied more oligoclonal proviruses.

The sequence derives from an adult man with HIV who was CMV-seropositive. The chain links TRBV19 to TRBJ2-3; D might be TRBD1 or TRBD2, each matching 5 bases. The sequenced sample was CD4+ T cells sorted from PBMCs after roughly 18-hour stimulation, obtained from a patient who received antiretroviral therapy. CDR3 region: CASGGDTQYF. The CDR3 region has the DNA TGTGCCAGTGGGGGAGATACGCAGTATTTT.